This TCR beta chain was sequenced in a study of blood T cells in healthy people across ages. Study at large: Capture via template switching afforded approximately one barcoded beta molecule per two T cells.

The use of a sample-barcoded 5' primer and a J-beta primer mix characterized a second PCR of about 6 to 12 cycles. Each CDR3 protein is one row after TCRdb ran MiXCR on the 5' RACE reads. The sample has hundreds of thousands of distinct CDR3 sequences; about 62% are singletons. The CDR3 has 13 amino acids. The V end lost 2 bases, the J end lost 7 bases, and 12 bases lay between the germline ends. CDR1 is MNHNS and CDR2 is SASEGT in the germline V gene. This chain joins TRBV6-1 and TRBJ2-7, with D perhaps TRBD2 (6 bases). This clonotype originated in a young man in good health. Sequences were obtained from blood. The CDR3 DNA reads as TGTGCCAGCAGTGAACGGAGGGGCTGGGAGCAGTACTTC. Translating it yields CASSERRGWEQYF.